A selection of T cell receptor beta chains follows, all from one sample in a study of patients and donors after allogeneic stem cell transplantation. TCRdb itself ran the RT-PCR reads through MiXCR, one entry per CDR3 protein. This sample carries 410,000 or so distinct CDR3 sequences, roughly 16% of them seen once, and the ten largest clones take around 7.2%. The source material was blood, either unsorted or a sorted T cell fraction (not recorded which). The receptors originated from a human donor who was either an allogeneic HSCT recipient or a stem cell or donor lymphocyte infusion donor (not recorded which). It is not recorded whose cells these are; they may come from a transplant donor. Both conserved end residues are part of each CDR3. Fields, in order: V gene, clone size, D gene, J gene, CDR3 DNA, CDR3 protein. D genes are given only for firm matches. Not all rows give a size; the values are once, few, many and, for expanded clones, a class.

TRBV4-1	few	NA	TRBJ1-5	TGCGCCAGCAGCCAAGATGGGGTAAGCAATCAGCCCCAGCATTTT	CASSQDGVSNQPQHF
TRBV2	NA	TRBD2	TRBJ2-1	TGTGCCAGCATGGGACTAGCGGGGGCCTACAATGAGCAGTTCTTC	CASMGLAGAYNEQFF
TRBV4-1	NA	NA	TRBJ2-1	TGCGCCAGCACAGCGGCCCGTAGCTCCTACAATGAGCAGTTCTTC	CASTAARSSYNEQFF
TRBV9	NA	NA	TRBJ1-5	TGTGCCAGCAGCGAGGGCTCAGGGACCCAGCCCCAGCATTTT	CASSEGSGTQPQHF
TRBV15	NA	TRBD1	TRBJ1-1	TGTGCCACCAGCAAACAGGGGGCGCGTACTGAAGCTTTCTTT	CATSKQGARTEAFF
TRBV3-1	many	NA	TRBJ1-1	TGTGCCAGCAGCCTTGGCTGGTTACGGGGGGCTACTGAAGCTTTCTTT	CASSLGWLRGATEAFF
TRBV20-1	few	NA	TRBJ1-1	TGCAGTGCTAGAAGGAGCCAAAATATGAACACTGAAGCTTTCTTT	CSARRSQNMNTEAFF
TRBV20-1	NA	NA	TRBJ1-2	TGCAGTGCACAGGTGGGGGGCGCGGGGTATGGCTACACCTTC	CSAQVGGAGYGYTF
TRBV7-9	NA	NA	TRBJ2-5	TGTGCCAGCAGCCACCCGGGCCTTACGGGAGTGGAGACCCAGTACTTC	CASSHPGLTGVETQYF
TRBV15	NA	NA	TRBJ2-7	TGTGCCACCAGCAGAGATTTGTTTAGACTGCCCGACTTC	CATSRDLFRLPDF
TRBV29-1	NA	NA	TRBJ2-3	TGCAGCGTTGAGGGCAGGCCACCCCCCACAAATACGCAGTATTTT	CSVEGRPPPTNTQYF
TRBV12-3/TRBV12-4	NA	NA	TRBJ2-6	TGTGCCACCAAGGGGGGGCGCGGGGCCAACGTCCTGACTTTC	CATKGGRGANVLTF
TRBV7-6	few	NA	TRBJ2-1	TGTGCCAGCAGCTTAGAGGGTGGTCATGAGCAGTTCTTC	CASSLEGGHEQFF
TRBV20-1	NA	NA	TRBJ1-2	TGCAGTGCTAGAGCGGACACCCCTAATAACTATGGCTACACCTTC	CSARADTPNNYGYTF
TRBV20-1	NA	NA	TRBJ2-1	TGCAGTGCCCCGATTCTGTTCTACAATGAGAAGTTCTTC	CSAPILFYNEKFF
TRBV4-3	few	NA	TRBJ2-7	TGCGCCAGCAGCCAAGAGGGAGAGGGATCCCCTCCCTACGAGCAGTACTTC	CASSQEGEGSPPYEQYF
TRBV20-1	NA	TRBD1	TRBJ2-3	TGCAGTGCCAGCTCTCCGGGACAGAGCACAGATACGCAGTATTTT	CSASSPGQSTDTQYF
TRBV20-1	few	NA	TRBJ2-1	TGCAGTGCTCCTCACGAGGGGTCCTACAATGAGCAGTTCTTC	CSAPHEGSYNEQFF
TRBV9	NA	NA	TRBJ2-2	TGTGCCAGCAGCGTTGATCCCGGGGAGCTGTTTTTT	CASSVDPGELFF
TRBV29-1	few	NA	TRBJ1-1	TGCAGCGTAAATGGGGGTCTACCTGAAGCTTTCTTT	CSVNGGLPEAFF
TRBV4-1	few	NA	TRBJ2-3	TGCGCCAGCAGCAGAGAAGACGGCACAGATACGCAGTATTTT	CASSREDGTDTQYF
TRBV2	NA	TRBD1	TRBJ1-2	TGTGCCAGCAGTGACAGGGGGCGTTTCGATGGCTACACCTTC	CASSDRGRFDGYTF
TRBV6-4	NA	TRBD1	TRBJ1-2	TGTGCCAGCAGTGACCTCGGACAGGGCGGGGGAGGCTACACCTTC	CASSDLGQGGGGYTF
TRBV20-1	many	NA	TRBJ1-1	TGCAGTGCCCTGCGTGGGGGATCGAGGCCTTTCTTT	CSALRGGSRPFF
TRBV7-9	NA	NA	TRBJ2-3	TGTGCCAGCAGCCCGGGACTCGCCGCTTCCACAGATACGCAGTATTTT	CASSPGLAASTDTQYF
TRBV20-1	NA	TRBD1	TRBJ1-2	TGCAGCATTGGCCAGGGGGCAGGCTATGGCTACACCTTC	CSIGQGAGYGYTF
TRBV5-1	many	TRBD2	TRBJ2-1	TGCGCCAGCAGTTTTGGACTAGCGGGAGGATATAGTGAGCAGTTCTTC	CASSFGLAGGYSEQFF
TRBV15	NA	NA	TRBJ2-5	TGTGCCACCAGCAGATCCAGGGCCTGGGAGACCCAGTACTTC	CATSRSRAWETQYF
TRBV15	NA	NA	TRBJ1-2	TGTGCCACCAGCAGGGACAGAACTAACTATGGCTACACCTTC	CATSRDRTNYGYTF
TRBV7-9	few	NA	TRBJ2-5	TGTGCCAGCAGCTTAGGGGCAGAGACCCAGTACTTC	CASSLGAETQYF
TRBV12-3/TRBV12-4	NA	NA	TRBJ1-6	TGTGCCAGCAGTCTCGATAGGACTTCACCCCTCCACTTT	CASSLDRTSPLHF
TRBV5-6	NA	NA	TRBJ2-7	TGTGCCAGCAGCGCTGCTAGGAGGGGGCCCAACTACGAGCAGTACTTC	CASSAARRGPNYEQYF
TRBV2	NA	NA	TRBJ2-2	TGTGCCAGCAGTCCGGGACAAAAGACCGGGGAGCTGTTTTTT	CASSPGQKTGELFF
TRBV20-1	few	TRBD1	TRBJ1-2	TGCAGTGCTTCCCGGACAGGGGCCCCTTATGGCTACACCTTC	CSASRTGAPYGYTF
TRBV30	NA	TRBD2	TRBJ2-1	TGTGCCTGGAGGCAGCGGGAGAGCTCCTACAATGAGCAGTTCTTC	CAWRQRESSYNEQFF
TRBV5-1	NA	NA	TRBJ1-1	TGCGCCAGCAGCTCCAACACACAGGGATTCACTGAAGCTTTCTTT	CASSSNTQGFTEAFF
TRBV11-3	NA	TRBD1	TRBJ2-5	TGTGCCAGCAGCTTAGACGGGGCAGGGGGCGGAGAGACCCAGTACTTC	CASSLDGAGGGETQYF
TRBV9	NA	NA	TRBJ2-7	TGTGCCAGCAGCGCGGGGGACTTCAGCTCCTACGAGCAGTACTTC	CASSAGDFSSYEQYF
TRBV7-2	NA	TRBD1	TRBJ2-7	TGTGCCAGCAGCGAGGGGGCAGGGGGTAACTACGAGCAGTACTTC	CASSEGAGGNYEQYF
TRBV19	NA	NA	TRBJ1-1	TGTGCCAGTACAATCGACGCCCAGAGACGTGGCACTGAAGCTTTCTTT	CASTIDAQRRGTEAFF
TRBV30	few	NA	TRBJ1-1	TGTGCCTGGAGGATAAGAACCGGGGGCAGGACGGACACTGAAGCTTTCTTT	CAWRIRTGGRTDTEAFF
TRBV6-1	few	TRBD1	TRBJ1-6	TGTGCCAGCAGTACTGGACAGGGGGTGGGTTCACCCCTCCACTTT	CASSTGQGVGSPLHF
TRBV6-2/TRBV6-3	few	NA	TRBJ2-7	TGTGCCAGCAGCGAAGGGGGGCTTCTCTACGAGCAGTACTTC	CASSEGGLLYEQYF
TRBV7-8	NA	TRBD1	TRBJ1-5	TGTGCCAGCAGCCTACGGACAGGGTCAGGTTTCAATCAGCCCCAGCATTTT	CASSLRTGSGFNQPQHF
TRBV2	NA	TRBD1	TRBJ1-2	TGTGCCAGCAGGCTAAGACAGGGGGCTATGGTTGGCTACACCTTC	CASRLRQGAMVGYTF
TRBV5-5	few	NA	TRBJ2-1	TGTGCCAGCAGCTTGGATTGGCCAGGCTACTCCTACAATGAGCAGTTCTTC	CASSLDWPGYSYNEQFF
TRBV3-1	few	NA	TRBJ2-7	TGTGCCAGCAGCCAAGACAGGAACTTATACGAGCAGTACTTC	CASSQDRNLYEQYF
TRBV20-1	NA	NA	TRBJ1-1	TGCAGTGCTAGAGGACGAAGGGGGGGCTACACTGAAGCTTTCTTT	CSARGRRGGYTEAFF
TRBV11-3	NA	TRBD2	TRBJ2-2	TGTGCCAGCAGCCCTGGGACTAGCGGACTTAACACCGGGGAGCTGTTTTTT	CASSPGTSGLNTGELFF
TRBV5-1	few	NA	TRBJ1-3	TGCGCCAGCAGCCCTTTTCGATCTGGAAACACCATATATTTT	CASSPFRSGNTIYF
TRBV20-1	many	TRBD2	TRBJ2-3	TGCAGTGCTAGATTCCCTAGCGGGGCTAGCACAGATACGCAGTATTTT	CSARFPSGASTDTQYF
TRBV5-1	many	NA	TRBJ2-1	TGCGCCAGCAGCAACAAATGGGACATGTCCTATGAGCAGTTCTTC	CASSNKWDMSYEQFF
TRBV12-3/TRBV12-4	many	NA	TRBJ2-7	TGTGCCAGCAGAGAAGACAGCCTCTACGAGCAGTACTTC	CASREDSLYEQYF